The 25 T cell receptor beta chains below all came from one sample that was sequenced in a study of CD8 T cells in ankylosing spondylitis. The study's findings and limits: Blood of patients with ankylosing spondylitis appeared to be characterized by a TCR beta motif of several highly homologous variants.

The antigens for these receptors are not known. TCRdb re-called the 5' RACE reads through MiXCR, storing one row per CDR3 protein. The data show 700,000 to 850,000 distinct CDR3 sequences, about 12% seen once. The sequenced sample consisted of blood, either unsorted or a sorted T cell fraction (not recorded which). Every receptor here comes from a male donor with ankylosing spondylitis.

For the CDR3, the DNA is TGCAGTGCTAGAGCCTGGGGGGGGAGCAATCAGCCCCAGCATTTT. Protein: CSARAWGGSNQPQHF. The V call is TRBV20-1, the J call TRBJ1-5; a weak D match, TRBD1 (5 bases). The CDR3 consists of 15 residues. Germline lookup yields CDR1 DFQATT and CDR2 SNEGSKA (reference sequence). Trimming removed 1 base from V and 1 base from J, with 11 bases in between.

V gene TRBV6-2 or TRBV6-3 combines with J gene TRBJ2-1, with TRBD2 as a possible D gene (6 bases). The CDR3 contains 17 residues. Germline-derived CDR1 and CDR2 are MNHEY and SVGEGT. The V end was cut by 5 bases, the J end by 7 bases, with 24 bases between. CDR3 bases: TGTGCCAGCAGTGTTTATCTGCCGGGACCACGGGGGAATGAGCAGTTCTTC. This translates into CASSVYLPGPRGNEQFF.

The chain employs TRBV5-1 and TRBJ2-3; the D is unclear. The CDR3 is made up of 14 amino acids. Per the germline V gene, CDR1 is SGHRS and CDR2 is YFSETQ. V was cut by 4 bases and J by 2 bases, with 11 bases left in between. The CDR3 DNA is TGCGCCAGCAGCCTGTGGGATAACACAGATACGCAGTATTTT. Its translation is CASSLWDNTDTQYF.

This clonotype came up many times. The chain is built from TRBV20-1 and TRBJ2-1; D remains ambiguous. Germline CDR1 DFQATT, CDR2 SNEGSKA (reference sequence). The CDR3 sequence is 12 residues long. Trimming stripped 3 bases from V and 5 bases from J, with 8 bases between. The CDR3 loop reads CSASGLNNEQFF. In DNA, the CDR3 is TGCAGTGCTAGCGGGCTTAACAATGAGCAGTTCTTC.

This clonotype showed up just a few times. A junction boundary mismatches the germline segment, possibly from a read error. The rearrangement uses TRBV10-3 and TRBJ2-5; 9 nucleotides line up with TRBD2. The CDR3 is made up of 15 amino acids. Germline CDR1 reads ENHRY; CDR2 reads SYGVKD. In nucleotides, the CDR3 is TGTGCCATCCGTGATAGCGGGGGTTTTCAAGAGACCCAGTACTTC. Its protein product is CAIRDSGGFQETQYF.

The chain is built from TRBV24-1 and TRBJ1-2; 9 nucleotides align to TRBD1. Germline loops: CDR1 KGHDR, CDR2 SFDVKD. V gave up 5 bases and J gave up 8 bases; unmatched junction bases: 11. The CDR3 is made up of 15 amino acids. Here the CDR3 DNA reads TGTGCCACCAGTGGTCGTGCCGGACAGGGGATCGGCTACACCTTC. This codes for CATSGRAGQGIGYTF.

This clonotype was counted many times. This rearrangement joins TRBV5-1 to TRBJ2-1; 8 bases line up with TRBD1. Germline-derived CDR1 and CDR2 are SGHRS and YFSETQ. Trimming removed 4 bases from V and 5 bases from J; junction bases left unmatched: 11. The length of the CDR3 is 16 residues. Here the CDR3 reads CASSPGRQGFDNEQFF. CDR3 DNA: TGCGCCAGCAGCCCGGGGAGACAGGGGTTCGACAATGAGCAGTTCTTC.

The chain uses TRBV27 and TRBJ2-7, with TRBD2 matching 11 bases. The CDR3 contains 16 residues. Germline CDR1 reads MNHEY; CDR2 reads SMNVEV (reference sequence). V was clipped by 6 bases and J by 4 bases; unmatched bases: 11. The CDR3 bases are TGTGCCAGCAGATCGGACCCGGGACTAGCGGATTACGAGCAGTACTTC. Its protein is CASRSDPGLADYEQYF.

This clonotype showed up just a few times. This rearrangement joins TRBV20-1 to TRBJ2-7, with 8 positions matching TRBD1. Germline lookup yields CDR1 DFQATT and CDR2 SNEGSKA (reference sequence). The CDR3 is 12 amino acids. V lost 5 bases to trimming and J lost 2 bases; unmatched junction nucleotides: 2. The CDR3 is CSAQQGAYEQYF. The CDR3 DNA follows: TGCAGTGCTCAACAGGGGGCCTACGAGCAGTACTTC.

V and J are TRBV20-1 and TRBJ1-5, with 7 positions matching TRBD1. Germline assignment: CDR1 DFQATT and CDR2 SNEGSKA (reference sequence). After removal of 6 bases from V and 4 bases from J, the junction contained 6 bases not matched to a gene. There are 13 residues in the CDR3. This CDR3 is CSAPTGNNQPQHF. Written as DNA, the CDR3 is TGCAGTGCCCCGACAGGGAATAATCAGCCCCAGCATTTT.

This clonotype was detected many times. V is TRBV7-2 and J is TRBJ1-5; D perhaps matches TRBD1 (6 bases). The germline V gene has CDR1 SGHTA and CDR2 FQGNSA. The CDR3 has 14 residues. Trimming pared 5 bases from V and 8 bases from J, leaving 16 bases between. CDR3 residues: CASSPDRIRKPQHF. The CDR3 DNA is TGTGCCAGCAGCCCCGACAGGATTCGGAAGCCCCAGCATTTT. The full variable domain, its missing parts supplied by reference TRBV7-2 and TRBJ1-5, is GAGVSQSPSNKVTEKGKDVELRCDPISGHTALYWYRQSLGQGLEFLIYFQGNSAPDKSGLPSDRFSAERTGGSVSTLTIQRTQQEDSAVYLCASSPDRIRKPQHFGDGTRLSIL.

V and J are TRBV20-1 and TRBJ2-1; TRBD1 matches 9 bases. Germline trimming cut 7 bases from V and 12 bases from J; bases unmatched to any gene: 19. Germline V lookup: CDR1 DFQATT, CDR2 SNEGSKA (reference sequence). The CDR3 is 15 amino acids. The CDR3 sequence: CSVEELGQGGDGQFF. Here the CDR3 DNA reads TGCAGTGTAGAAGAGTTGGGACAGGGAGGGGATGGGCAGTTCTTC.

The rearrangement joins TRBV10-3 to TRBJ2-1; 9 nucleotides agree with TRBD2. Germline V gives CDR1 ENHRY, CDR2 SYGVKD. The ends lost 2 bases at V and 4 bases at J; junction bases unmatched: 6. The CDR3 is made up of 16 amino acids. CDR3 region: CAISEPERGEYNEQFF. DNA for the CDR3: TGTGCCATCAGTGAGCCCGAGCGGGGGGAATACAATGAGCAGTTCTTC.

The chain joins TRBV20-1 to TRBJ2-1, with D perhaps matching TRBD1 or TRBD2 (5 bases each). The V gene lost 6 bases and the J gene lost 12 bases, with 15 bases spanning the gap. This CDR3 is 11 amino acids long. Germline V gene data show CDR1 as DFQATT and CDR2 as SNEGSKA (reference sequence). The CDR3 spells CSARSRGGQFF. CDR3 in DNA: TGCAGTGCAAGATCGAGGGGTGGGCAGTTCTTC.

This clonotype appeared many times. The chain joins TRBV6-5 to TRBJ2-3; 7 nucleotides agree with TRBD2. Trimming at V came to 2 bases and at J to 2 bases, leaving 1 base not matched to a gene. The CDR3 extends over 14 amino acids. Germline V lookup: CDR1 MNHEY, CDR2 SVGAGI. CDR3 residues: CASSYAGVTDTQYF. The CDR3 DNA reads as TGTGCCAGCAGTTACGCGGGAGTCACAGATACGCAGTATTTT.

This clonotype was counted a few times. The V and J genes are TRBV7-9 and TRBJ2-1; 12 nucleotides match TRBD2. Trimming took 3 bases from V and 12 from J; bases not matched to a gene: 6. This CDR3 has 14 amino acids. Germline V gene sequence: CDR1 SEHNR, CDR2 FQNEAQ (reference sequence). CDR3 DNA: TGTGCCAGCAGCTTGCGGCTAGCGGGGGGGAGGCAGTTCTTC. Residues: CASSLRLAGGRQFF.

The gene calls are TRBV10-3 and TRBJ2-7; no clear D. V was trimmed by 2 bases and J by 9 bases, leaving 11 bases between them. The CDR3 is 12 amino acids. From germline, CDR1 is ENHRY and CDR2 SYGVKD. CDR3 nucleotide sequence: TGTGCCATCAGTGAGAACGACAATCCGCAGTACTTC. Encoded protein: CAISENDNPQYF.

This clonotype has a handful of counts. CDR3 residues: CASGPQGASYEQYF. The CDR3 coding sequence is TGCGCCAGCGGGCCACAGGGGGCATCCTACGAGCAGTACTTC. V and J are TRBV5-1 and TRBJ2-7; 9 bases line up with TRBD1. J was trimmed by 1 base and V by 7 bases; bases with no gene match: 6. The CDR3 is 14 amino acids. The germline CDR1 and CDR2 sequences are SGHRS and YFSETQ. The whole variable domain, remainder taken from reference TRBV5-1 and TRBJ2-7, is KAGVTQTPRYLIKTRGQQVTLSCSPISGHRSVSWYQQTPGQGLQFLFEYFSETQRNKGNFPGRFSGRQFSNSRSEMNVSTLELGDSALYLCASGPQGASYEQYFGPGTRLTVT.

This sequence joins TRBV10-3 and TRBJ2-5, with D tentatively TRBD1 (6 bases). Trimming shortened V by 2 bases and J by 2 bases, and 12 bases separated the two germline ends. The CDR3 runs 15 residues. CDR1 is ENHRY and CDR2 is SYGVKD in the germline V gene. In DNA form, the CDR3 reads TGTGCCATCAGTGAGCAGACAGGTGGACAAGAGACCCAGTACTTC. Translation gives CAISEQTGGQETQYF.

The chain links TRBV7-9 to TRBJ1-1; tentatively, D is TRBD1 (5 bases). Germline-derived CDR1 and CDR2 are SEHNR and FQNEAQ (reference sequence). This CDR3 has 14 residues. V was clipped by 5 bases and J by 5 bases, with 15 bases between them. For the CDR3, the DNA is TGTGCCAGCAGCCCCTCCGGGGCGAAAACTGAAGCTTTCTTT. It yields the protein CASSPSGAKTEAFF.

This clonotype was counted at least ten times. V is TRBV12-3 or TRBV12-4 and J is TRBJ1-1; D gene unclear. V was shortened by 2 bases and J by 8 bases, with 12 bases between the two germline ends. CDR3 length: 13 residues. This CDR3 reads CASSLSGGSEAFF. Here the CDR3 DNA reads TGTGCCAGCAGTTTATCCGGCGGGTCGGAAGCTTTCTTT.

This clonotype was observed a few times. The CDR3: CASSPFSGISSTDTQYF. The CDR3 DNA sequence: TGTGCCAGCAGCCCGTTCTCGGGGATCTCTAGCACAGATACGCAGTATTTT. The chain couples TRBV7-2 to TRBJ2-3; D is perhaps TRBD2 (5 bases). V was pared by 5 bases and J by 0 bases, with 18 bases between. The germline V gene encodes CDR1 SGHTA and CDR2 FQGNSA. The CDR3 has 17 residues.

This clonotype was seen at least ten times. The CDR3: CASSPQDRGRTQYF. The CDR3 nucleotides are TGTGCCAGCAGCCCACAGGACAGGGGACGGACCCAGTACTTC. This rearrangement joins TRBV7-2 to TRBJ2-5; TRBD1 matches 9 bases. Germline V gives CDR1 SGHTA, CDR2 FQGNSA. J lost 7 bases, V lost 5 bases, and 8 bases had no gene match. The CDR3 length is 14 residues.

The chain links TRBV6-2 or TRBV6-3 to TRBJ1-5, with D unclear. From germline, CDR1 is MNHEY and CDR2 SVGEGT. There are 13 residues in the CDR3. The V end lost 2 bases, the J end lost 5 bases, and 7 bases lay between the germline ends. Here the CDR3 DNA reads TGTGCCAGCAGTTACACCACCCATCAGCCCCAGCATTTT. Its protein product is CASSYTTHQPQHF.

The chain carries TRBV20-1 and TRBJ1-2, with D maybe TRBD1 (6 bases). CDR3 size: 13 residues. Germline lookup yields CDR1 DFQATT and CDR2 SNEGSKA (reference sequence). V lost 8 bases and J 6 bases, leaving 19 bases between the germline ends. The DNA of the CDR3 is TGCAGTTTTCACAGGGACGCCTCTAATGGCTACACCTTC. It encodes CSFHRDASNGYTF.